This entry lists 21 T cell receptor beta chains sequenced from one sample in a study of blood T cells in healthy people across ages. A second PCR, run for roughly 7 to 12 cycles, used a sample-barcoded 5' primer plus a J-beta primer mix. TCRdb reprocessed the 5' RACE reads with MiXCR, giving one entry per CDR3 protein. The table lists about 750,000 distinct CDR3 sequences, roughly 53% of them singletons, with approximately 40% in the top ten. Sequencing was carried out using blood. These receptors were taken from an older man in good health.

J is TRBJ2-7 and V is TRBV7-2; D gene unclear. Germline V lookup: CDR1 SGHTA, CDR2 FQGNSA. The CDR3 is made up of 13 amino acids. Trimming shortened V by 6 bases and J by 0 bases, and 9 bases separated the two germline ends. CDR3 bases: TGTGCCAGCAGGAGAGCTAGCTCCTACGAGCAGTACTTC. Amino acids: CASRRASSYEQYF.

The chain couples TRBV5-1 to TRBJ2-7; TRBD1 agrees at 10 bases. V was clipped by 2 bases and J by 12 bases; unmatched bases: 8. CDR1 is SGHRS and CDR2 is YFSETQ in the germline V gene. The CDR3 has 13 residues. CDR3 DNA sequence: TGCGCCAGCAGCTTCCTCGGACGGGACAGGGGGTACTTC. Translation gives CASSFLGRDRGYF.

The chain uses TRBV11-2 and TRBJ2-1; TRBD2 is a possible D gene (7 bases). The J call could be wrong; TRBJ2-7 is a better fit for the DNA end. This CDR3 is built from 12 residues. Looked up from germline, CDR1 is SGHAT and CDR2 is FQNNGV. The CDR3: CASKGRDNEQYF. In DNA form, the CDR3 reads TGTGCCAGCAAGGGGAGGGACAATGAGCAGTACTTC.

This rearrangement joins TRBV6-2 or TRBV6-3 to TRBJ2-4, with a weak D call TRBD1 (5 bases). The tail of the sequence fits TRBJ2-7 better, so the J call may be wrong. CDR3 size: 14 residues. Germline loops: CDR1 MNHEY, CDR2 SVGEGT. The CDR3 here is CASTKTVVAYEQYF. In nucleotides, the CDR3 is TGTGCCAGCACTAAGACAGTGGTTGCCTACGAGCAGTACTTC.

The rearrangement uses TRBV3-1 and TRBJ2-1, with D maybe TRBD1 (7 bases). CDR3 length: 16 residues. Deletions cut 4 bases from V and 2 bases from J, with 15 bases between. The germline V gene encodes CDR1 LGHDT and CDR2 YNNKEL (reference sequence). The CDR3 here is CASSPQGEAAYNEQFF. CDR3 DNA: TGTGCCAGCAGCCCTCAGGGGGAGGCGGCCTACAATGAGCAGTTCTTC.

The rearrangement joins TRBV5-6 to TRBJ1-2, with 8 nucleotides matching TRBD1. The trim removed 0 bases at V and 1 base at J, leaving 11 bases unmatched. The germline V gene encodes CDR1 SGHDT and CDR2 YYEEEE. This CDR3 contains 18 residues. The CDR3 loop reads CASSLARTGFRLNYGYTF. Here the CDR3 DNA reads TGTGCCAGCAGCTTGGCCCGGACAGGGTTCCGGCTTAACTATGGCTACACCTTC.

V is TRBV2 and J is TRBJ2-3, with 14 bases identical to TRBD2. CDR1 SNHLY and CDR2 FYNNEI come from the germline V gene. The CDR3 sequence is 16 residues long. V dropped 4 bases and J dropped 14; count of bases not matched to a gene: 14. The CDR3 here is CASSGTSGGLRRYAYF. In DNA form, the CDR3 reads TGTGCCAGCAGTGGGACTAGCGGGGGGCTACGCAGATACGCGTATTTT.

This clonotype was seen more than once but under ten times. V gene TRBV12-3 or TRBV12-4 combines with J gene TRBJ2-1, with D perhaps TRBD1 (5 bases). The ends were cut back, 5 bases at V and 5 bases at J, with 19 bases in the middle. This CDR3 has 16 amino acids. The CDR3 nucleotides are TGTGCCAGCAGTCTACACCAGGGAAGTCTCGACAATGAGCAGTTCTTC. Translation gives CASSLHQGSLDNEQFF.

V usage is TRBV10-3 and J usage is TRBJ2-7, with D hard to call. From germline, CDR1 is ENHRY and CDR2 SYGVKD. The CDR3 is made up of 13 amino acids. Trimming stripped 4 bases from V and 3 bases from J, with 10 bases between. Written as DNA, the CDR3 is TGTGCCATCAGTGCCCCTAACAACTACGAGCAGTACTTC. It codes for CAISAPNNYEQYF.

The chain couples TRBV5-1 to TRBJ1-1; D is uncertain. The V end lost 1 base, the J end lost 1 base, and 11 bases lay between the germline ends. The length of the CDR3 is 15 residues. In germline, CDR1 is SGHRS, CDR2 YFSETQ. The CDR3 protein is CASSLSLQSNTEAFF. CDR3 coding DNA: TGCGCCAGCAGCTTGAGTTTACAGTCGAACACTGAAGCTTTCTTT.

The CDR3 is CASSQDSWLSGNDEQYF. Written as DNA, the CDR3 is TGTGCCAGCAGCCAAGATAGTTGGCTTAGCGGGAACGACGAGCAGTACTTC. The rearrangement uses TRBV3-1 and TRBJ2-7, with 8 bases fitting TRBD2. CDR1 is LGHDT, CDR2 YNNKEL, per germline (reference sequence). The V segment lost 0 bases and the J segment 5 bases; nucleotides outside the gene matches: 12. The CDR3 length is 17 residues.

This clonotype has at least ten counts. Its ends do not fully match the called genes, so a read error is possible. CDR3 sequence reads: CASSLGPNYGYTF. The CDR3 DNA sequence: TGTGCCAGCAGCTTAGGGCCTAACTATGGCTACACCTTC. The chain uses TRBV12-3 or TRBV12-4 and TRBJ1-2; D ambiguous. This CDR3 has 13 amino acids.

This clonotype has ten or more counts. This chain links TRBV10-2 with TRBJ1-2, with a tentative D call TRBD1 (6 bases). The V end lost 3 bases, the J end lost 6 bases, and 14 bases lay between the germline ends. The length of the CDR3 is 14 residues. The germline V gene has CDR1 WSHSY and CDR2 SAAADI. The CDR3 sequence is CASSDNGGADGYTF. The CDR3 nucleotides read TGCGCCAGCAGTGACAACGGGGGCGCGGATGGCTACACCTTC.

The chain links TRBV9 to TRBJ2-6; 9 positions agree with TRBD2. V lost 2 bases and J lost 1; bases outside the gene matches: 7. Germline CDR1 is SGDLS and CDR2 is YYNGEE. There are 18 residues in the CDR3. The CDR3 protein is CASSVTSGFGSGANVLTF. The CDR3 DNA follows: TGTGCCAGCAGCGTCACTAGCGGGTTCGGATCTGGGGCCAACGTCCTGACTTTC. Full variable domain (remainder filled in from reference TRBV9 and TRBJ2-6): DSGVTQTPKHLITATGQRVTLRCSPRSGDLSVYWYQQSLDQGLQFLIQYYNGEERAKGNILERFSAQQFPDLHSELNLSSLELGDSALYFCASSVTSGFGSGANVLTFGAGSRLTVL.

This chain joins TRBV7-2 and TRBJ2-6; possibly TRBD2 for D (6 bases). This CDR3 region has 17 residues. From germline, CDR1 is SGHTA and CDR2 FQGNSA. Trimming took 1 base from V and 2 from J, leaving 12 bases between them. The CDR3 DNA reads as TGTGCCAGCAGCTTAGTAGGGACTGGCCCTGGGGCCAACGTCCTGACTTTC. Protein: CASSLVGTGPGANVLTF.

This clonotype was recorded a few times. A read error may produce the germline difference seen at one junction end. The rearrangement links TRBV20-1 to TRBJ1-1; D unresolved. The CDR3 loop spans 14 amino acids. The germline gives CDR1 DFQATT, CDR2 SNEGSKA (reference sequence). Written as DNA, the CDR3 is TGCAGTGCTAGAAAAAGGGCCTGGAACACTGAGGCTTTCTTT. Translating it yields CSARKRAWNTEAFF.

The chain joins TRBV28 to TRBJ2-1; 7 positions agree with TRBD2. CDR3 length equals 13 residues. V shed 5 bases and J 12 bases; nucleotides not matched to a gene: 10. The V gene's germline CDR1 is MDHEN and CDR2 SYDVKM. CDR3 sequence (DNA): TGTGCCAGCAGTCGCGGCGGGGGAAAAGGGCAGTTCTTC. This encodes CASSRGGGKGQFF.

This clonotype was seen a handful of times. The J gene is TRBJ2-2, the V gene TRBV25-1; 9 positions match TRBD1. The CDR3 covers 15 residues. The V gene end was trimmed by 3 bases and the J gene end by 3 bases; junction bases not matched to a gene: 2. The germline gives CDR1 MGHDK, CDR2 SYGVNS. The CDR3 bases are TGTGCCAGCAGTGAGGACAGGGGACACACCGGGGAGCTGTTTTTT. It is translated as CASSEDRGHTGELFF.

In DNA, the CDR3 is TGTGCCAGCCGCCCGACTGGGACCGGGGAGCTGTTTTTT. Its protein product is CASRPTGTGELFF. The rearrangement links TRBV3-1 to TRBJ2-2, with D unclear. CDR3 size: 13 residues. Germline V gives CDR1 LGHDT, CDR2 YNNKEL (reference sequence). V shed 8 bases and J shed 5 bases, with 12 bases lying between them.

This clonotype appeared a few times. This sequence joins TRBV4-1 and TRBJ1-4; D uncertain. V lost 0 bases and J lost 6, with 20 bases in between. This CDR3 comprises 18 residues. The V gene's germline CDR1 is MGHRA and CDR2 YSYEKL. The CDR3 coding sequence is TGCGCCAGCAGCCAAGATCCCCCCTCCGGGCCCCCCCATGAAAAACTGTTTTTT. As protein: CASSQDPPSGPPHEKLFF.

The CDR3 region has the DNA TGCAGTGCTAGTAAAGGTGGGACAGATATGTATTTT. It encodes CSASKGGTDMYF. The chain combines TRBV20-1 with TRBJ2-3, with 7 bases that match TRBD1. Germline CDR1 reads DFQATT; CDR2 reads SNEGSKA (reference sequence). The CDR3 runs 12 residues. Trimming removed 3 bases from V and 14 bases from J; junction bases left unmatched: 11.